The 28 T cell receptor beta chains presented below share a single source sample, sequenced in a study of technical replicates of blood from a few donors (dated by TCRdb to about 2017). The library came from the immunoSEQ multiplex PCR assay. TCRdb stores this immuneACCESS table with in-frame sequences only. Part of the clones is absent; in the studies checked, under half of the shortfall reflects unresolved V genes, and no reason is known for the rest. This sample holds about 83,000 clones; 90% to 95% were observed only once. The top ten clonotypes cover over 0.2% of the sample. The material sequenced was T cells isolated from PBMCs. These receptors all come from a human donor in good health.

This rearrangement joins TRBV5-1 to TRBJ2-3, with D perhaps TRBD2 (6 bases). The CDR3 covers 14 residues. V gave up 4 bases and J gave up 1 base, with 10 bases separating them. Germline CDR1 reads SGHRS; CDR2 reads YFSETQ. The CDR3 coding sequence is TGCGCCAGCAGCCTAGGCGGGGGCACAGATACGCAGTATTTT. It translates to CASSLGGGTDTQYF. The full variable domain, rest sourced from reference TRBV5-1 and TRBJ2-3, is KAGVTQTPRYLIKTRGQQVTLSCSPISGHRSVSWYQQTPGQGLQFLFEYFSETQRNKGNFPGRFSGRQFSNSRSEMNVSTLELGDSALYLCASSLGGGTDTQYFGPGTRLTVL.

This chain links TRBV5-1 with TRBJ1-2; 7 positions match TRBD1. In germline, CDR1 is SGHRS, CDR2 YFSETQ. The CDR3 spans 14 residues. Unmatched junction bases numbered 10, after V lost 3 bases and J lost 8 bases. CDR3 nucleotide sequence: TGCGCCAGCAGCTACGACAGGGCCACGGGAGGCTACACCTTC. This translates into CASSYDRATGGYTF.

The rearrangement joins TRBV5-6 to TRBJ2-7, with D maybe TRBD2 (6 bases). Germline V gene sequence: CDR1 SGHDT, CDR2 YYEEEE. CDR3 length equals 16 residues. V lost 4 bases to trimming and J lost 3 bases, with 20 bases between them. CDR3 in amino acids: CASSRGVTGASYEQYF. In DNA, the CDR3 is TGTGCCAGCAGCAGAGGGGTAACGGGAGCGAGCTACGAGCAGTACTTC.

Here the CDR3 DNA reads TGCGCCAGCAGCTTAGGGGGCACTAATGAAAAACTGTTTTTT. The encoded protein is CASSLGGTNEKLFF. The gene calls are TRBV5-1 and TRBJ1-4; TRBD1 matches at 7 bases. The germline CDR1 and CDR2 sequences are SGHRS and YFSETQ. This CDR3 comprises 14 residues. Trimming took 2 bases from V and 2 from J; bases not matched to a gene: 0.

V and J are TRBV19 and TRBJ2-5; D is uncertain. In germline, CDR1 is LNHDA, CDR2 SQIVND (reference sequence). This CDR3 is built from 13 residues. Trimming pared 3 bases from V and 2 bases from J, leaving 7 bases between. For the CDR3, the DNA is TGTGCCAGTAGTATTTCGGTGCAAGAGACCCAGTACTTC. It translates to CASSISVQETQYF. The variable domain in full, completed from reference TRBV19 and TRBJ2-5, reads DGGITQSPKYLFRKEGQNVTLSCEQNLNHDAMYWYRQDPGQGLRLIYYSQIVNDFQKGDIAEGYSVSREKKESFPLTVTSAQKNPTAFYLCASSISVQETQYFGPGTRLLVL.

The rearrangement links TRBV6-1 to TRBJ2-3; TRBD2 aligns across 9 bases. The CDR3 sequence is 14 residues long. In germline, CDR1 is MNHNS, CDR2 SASEGT. The J segment lost 4 bases and the V segment lost 8 bases, leaving 7 bases of the junction unmatched. The CDR3 bases are TGTGCCAGCCGCCTAGCGGGATTTTCAGATACGCAGTATTTT. Translated, it gives CASRLAGFSDTQYF.

This clone has just one count. The V and J genes are TRBV27 and TRBJ1-1; tentative D call: TRBD1 (6 bases). Germline values: CDR1 MNHEY, CDR2 SMNVEV (reference sequence). Trimming removed 3 bases at V and 1 base at J, with 9 bases between. CDR3 length: 14 amino acids. CDR3 loop: CASSFGGQNTEAFF. CDR3 DNA: TGTGCCAGCAGTTTCGGGGGGCAGAACACTGAAGCTTTCTTT.

This chain joins TRBV19 and TRBJ2-1; 10 nucleotides match TRBD2. In germline, CDR1 is LNHDA, CDR2 SQIVND (reference sequence). This CDR3 has 17 residues. The V gene end was trimmed by 8 bases and the J gene end by 4 bases; junction bases not matched to a gene: 14. The CDR3 DNA reads as TGTGCCAGTCTAGGGGCCAAACTAGCGGGACTTTACAATGAGCAGTTCTTC. Translated, it gives CASLGAKLAGLYNEQFF. Variable domain in full (rest from reference TRBV19 and TRBJ2-1): DGGITQSPKYLFRKEGQNVTLSCEQNLNHDAMYWYRQDPGQGLRLIYYSQIVNDFQKGDIAEGYSVSREKKESFPLTVTSAQKNPTAFYLCASLGAKLAGLYNEQFFGPGTRLTVL.

This chain links TRBV4-1 with TRBJ1-3; D might be TRBD1 (5 bases). The V end was cut by 0 bases, the J end by 4 bases, with 16 bases between. The CDR3 sequence is 17 residues long. The germline V gene encodes CDR1 MGHRA and CDR2 YSYEKL. CDR3 DNA sequence: TGCGCCAGCAGCCAAGAGCAGGGCCAGGCCCCCGGAAACACCATATATTTT. Translating gives CASSQEQGQAPGNTIYF.

This chain links TRBV15 with TRBJ1-1; 7 nucleotides match TRBD1. Trimming at V came to 6 bases and at J to 2 bases, leaving 6 bases not matched to a gene. CDR3 length equals 14 residues. From germline, CDR1 is LNHNV and CDR2 YYDKDF (reference sequence). The CDR3 is CATSLDRINTEAFF. The CDR3 DNA sequence: TGTGCCACCAGTTTGGACAGGATAAACACTGAAGCTTTCTTT.

The gene calls are TRBV6-5 and TRBJ2-2; 9 bases agree with TRBD2. This CDR3 spans 15 amino acids. J was trimmed by 4 bases and V by 7 bases; bases with no gene match: 7. Germline assignment: CDR1 MNHEY and CDR2 SVGAGI. The CDR3 nucleotides read TGTGCCAGCAACCAGGGACTAGCCCGCACCGGGGAGCTGTTTTTT. It is translated as CASNQGLARTGELFF.

V gene TRBV30 combines with J gene TRBJ1-5; D is possibly TRBD1 (6 bases). The V gene's germline CDR1 is GTSNPN and CDR2 SVGIG (reference sequence). V was pared by 2 bases and J by 0 bases, with 11 bases between. The CDR3 has 15 residues. CDR3: CAWSRQAYSNQPQHF. CDR3 nucleotides: TGTGCCTGGAGTCGACAGGCATATAGCAATCAGCCCCAGCATTTT.

The genes are TRBV19 and TRBJ2-1; D is perhaps TRBD1 (6 bases). The CDR3 length is 13 residues. Germline V gives CDR1 LNHDA, CDR2 SQIVND (reference sequence). Trimming shortened V by 6 bases and J by 7 bases, and 13 bases separated the two germline ends. The CDR3 protein is CASSEGVRNEQFF. The CDR3 DNA reads as TGTGCCAGTAGCGAGGGGGTACGGAATGAGCAGTTCTTC. Full variable domain (outside the CDR3, taken from reference TRBV19 and TRBJ2-1): DGGITQSPKYLFRKEGQNVTLSCEQNLNHDAMYWYRQDPGQGLRLIYYSQIVNDFQKGDIAEGYSVSREKKESFPLTVTSAQKNPTAFYLCASSEGVRNEQFFGPGTRLTVL.

The chain recombines TRBV7-9 with TRBJ1-1; tentative D call: TRBD1 (5 bases). The germline V gene has CDR1 SEHNR and CDR2 FQNEAQ (reference sequence). Deletions cut 6 bases from V and 3 bases from J, with 11 bases between. This CDR3 comprises 13 residues. CDR3 protein: CASRVTADTEAFF. The DNA of the CDR3 is TGTGCCAGCAGGGTGACAGCCGACACTGAAGCTTTCTTT.

The rearrangement links TRBV19 to TRBJ1-3; no definite D call. Germline CDR1 and CDR2: LNHDA and SQIVND (reference sequence). The CDR3 is 15 residues long. Trimming left V 5 bases short and J 4 bases short, with 15 bases between. CDR3 region: CASSHRAPGGNTIYF. The CDR3 bases are TGTGCCAGTAGTCACCGGGCCCCGGGAGGAAACACCATATATTTT.

The J gene is TRBJ1-5, the V gene TRBV7-2, with unresolved D. The CDR3 spans 14 residues. The V gene lost 5 bases and the J gene lost 6 bases, with 14 bases spanning the gap. CDR1 and CDR2 from the germline V gene are SGHTA and FQGNSA. In nucleotides, the CDR3 is TGTGCCAGCAGCCCCTACACAGATCCTCAGCCCCAGCATTTT. Translated: CASSPYTDPQPQHF.

The chain recombines TRBV6-6 with TRBJ2-7; 13 nucleotides line up with TRBD2. The V gene end was trimmed by 8 bases and the J gene end by 4 bases; junction bases not matched to a gene: 8. CDR1 and CDR2 from the germline V gene are MNHNY and SVGAGI (reference sequence). The CDR3 spans 15 residues. As DNA, the CDR3 is TGTGCCAGCGGTCTACTAGCGGGAGGGCCGTACGAGCAGTACTTC. As protein: CASGLLAGGPYEQYF.

V gene TRBV6-6 combines with J gene TRBJ2-7; 10 nucleotides align to TRBD1. Germline assignment: CDR1 MNHNY and CDR2 SVGAGI (reference sequence). This CDR3 has 12 amino acids. After removal of 9 bases from V and 6 bases from J, the junction contained 5 bases not matched to a gene. The DNA of the CDR3 is TGTGCCAGTACCGACAGGGGGCGCGAGCAGTACTTC. Amino acids: CASTDRGREQYF.

With respect to this clone: The germline gene is not matched at one end of the junction; a read error may be the cause. This chain connects TRBV7-7 to TRBJ1-6; maybe TRBD1 (5 bases). Looked up from germline, CDR1 is SSHAT and CDR2 is FNYEAQ (reference sequence). The CDR3 extends over 15 amino acids. The CDR3 region has the DNA TGTGCTAGCATCACCGCCGGGGGTGGTAATTCACCCCTCCACTTT. Translation: CASITAGGGNSPLHF.

The genes are TRBV30 and TRBJ1-2, with D maybe TRBD1 (5 bases). V gave up 5 bases and J gave up 4 bases, with 14 bases separating them. Germline CDR1 GTSNPN, CDR2 SVGIG (reference sequence). CDR3 size: 13 residues. CDR3 DNA: TGTGCCTGGCTAGGACATTATGCCTATGGCTACACCTTC. Translation: CAWLGHYAYGYTF.

This rearrangement joins TRBV7-8 to TRBJ2-1, with D tentatively TRBD2 (6 bases). CDR3 size: 15 residues. V was trimmed by 5 bases and J by 4 bases, leaving 15 bases between them. CDR1 is SGHVS and CDR2 is FQNEAQ in the germline V gene. The CDR3 DNA is TGTGCCAGCAGCCGCAGCGCTAGCGAGTACAATGAGCAGTTCTTC. Translating it yields CASSRSASEYNEQFF.

The V gene is TRBV19, the J gene TRBJ2-1; no clear D. V was cut by 3 bases and J by 4 bases, with 16 bases left in between. The germline gives CDR1 LNHDA, CDR2 SQIVND (reference sequence). CDR3 length equals 16 residues. The CDR3 coding sequence is TGTGCCAGTAGTATCAGACTCCAACTACTTTACAATGAGCAGTTCTTC. Protein product: CASSIRLQLLYNEQFF.

The rearrangement uses TRBV10-1 and TRBJ2-7; 9 bases fit TRBD1. Germline V gene lookup returns CDR1 WNHNN and CDR2 SYGVQD (reference sequence). The CDR3 is 13 amino acids. V shed 10 bases, J shed 8 bases, and the junction held 12 bases outside the gene matches. The CDR3 is CATTPGQGRKQYF. CDR3 nucleotides: TGCGCCACCACGCCGGGACAGGGTAGGAAGCAGTACTTC.

CDR3 protein: CASSYATGPYEQYF. The CDR3 DNA sequence: TGTGCCAGCAGTTACGCGACAGGACCCTACGAGCAGTACTTC. This chain uses TRBV6-5 with TRBJ2-7; TRBD1 is a possible D gene (6 bases). In germline, CDR1 is MNHEY, CDR2 SVGAGI. The CDR3 is made up of 14 amino acids. V lost 2 bases to trimming and J lost 2 bases, with 10 bases between them.

The chain recombines TRBV11-2 with TRBJ2-7, with D uncertain. Trimming took 0 bases from V and 2 from J, leaving 11 bases between them. Germline CDR1 is SGHAT and CDR2 is FQNNGV. This CDR3 comprises 15 residues. As DNA, the CDR3 is TGTGCCAGCAGCTTAGACCCCGGTTTAGCCTACGAGCAGTACTTC. Its protein is CASSLDPGLAYEQYF.

CDR3 DNA sequence: TGTGCCAGCAGCCCGACAGGGGACAACTACGAGCAGTACTTC. Translated: CASSPTGDNYEQYF. This sequence joins TRBV9 and TRBJ2-7; 8 bases match TRBD1. Germline values: CDR1 SGDLS, CDR2 YYNGEE. This CDR3 region has 14 residues. After removal of 4 bases from V and 3 bases from J, the junction contained 6 bases not matched to a gene.

This clone has just a few counts. The rearrangement joins TRBV18 to TRBJ1-1, with 7 bases matching TRBD1. This CDR3 spans 13 amino acids. Germline trimming cut 3 bases from V and 5 bases from J; bases unmatched to any gene: 3. Germline CDR1 and CDR2: KGHSH and LQKENI. DNA of the CDR3: TGTGCCAGCTCACCGACAGGGAATACTGAAGCTTTCTTT. Translated, it gives CASSPTGNTEAFF.

This chain uses TRBV7-8 with TRBJ2-2; no definite D call. The CDR3 has 15 residues. Germline loops: CDR1 SGHVS, CDR2 FQNEAQ. V was clipped by 5 bases and J by 1 base, with 11 bases between them. The CDR3 is CASSLYELNTGELFF. The CDR3 nucleotides are TGTGCCAGCAGCCTGTACGAGCTGAACACCGGGGAGCTGTTTTTT.